This entry is about one T cell receptor beta chain. Its antigen remains unknown. The entry originates in a study of cytomegalovirus exposure and HLA in healthy donors. About the study: In a later analysis, the roughly 130 validation repertoires were reported to have used the same platform as the 600 to 700 first-cohort repertoires. Broader study findings: The study put 150 to 200 TCR beta chains on its list as cytomegalovirus-associated.

Profiling relied on immunoSEQ multiplex PCR, and the TCRdb table lists in-frame clones only, not all of them. The sample carries roughly 80,000 clones, 94% recorded once. Germline CDR1 is SGHNT and CDR2 is YENEEA. The CDR3 contains 14 residues. The junction had 2 bases not matched to a gene; V was cut back by 1 base and J by 3 bases. The chain couples TRBV11-3 to TRBJ2-5, with 7 nucleotides matching TRBD2. The clonotype comes from a woman aged 18-30 years in good health and CMV-seropositive. Specimen: PBMCs. CDR3 sequence reads: CASSLVGGKETQYF. Written as DNA, the CDR3 is TGTGCCAGCAGCTTAGTGGGGGGGAAAGAGACCCAGTACTTC.